The 27 T cell receptor beta chains below all came from one sample that was sequenced in a study of graft-versus-host responses after intestinal transplantation (dated by TCRdb to the early 2020s). This specimen's time point label, interpreted: cells obtained before transplantation from donor or recipient. Antigens for these TCRs are unknown. The method was the immunoSEQ multiplex PCR assay. In TCRdb, the immuneACCESS table is reduced to in-frame sequences with V and J assigned. These tables do not hold every clone; where another copy was compared, an unresolved V gene accounts for under half, and the others remain unexplained. Present in this sample are 99,000 or so clones, roughly 87% of which were seen just once. The top ten hold about 0.9% of the sample. The sequencing used unstimulated CD4+ T cells sorted from spleen or lymph node cells, collected before intestinal transplant. Receptors were obtained from a human donor who received an intestinal transplant.

This clone was observed once. The rearrangement uses TRBV10-1 and TRBJ1-2, with D unresolved. The CDR3 spans 12 residues. Trimming left V 3 bases short and J 4 bases short, with 6 bases between. The germline V gene has CDR1 WNHNN and CDR2 SYGVQD (reference sequence). CDR3 amino acids: CASSDSSYGYTF. Here the CDR3 DNA reads TGCGCCAGCAGTGACTCCAGCTATGGCTACACCTTC.

The rearrangement links TRBV29-1 to TRBJ2-5; 10 bases map to TRBD2. The V gene's germline CDR1 is SQVTM and CDR2 ANQGSEA. This CDR3 has 15 amino acids. V shed 6 bases and J 3 bases; nucleotides not matched to a gene: 10. The CDR3 sequence is CSVASGTSAEETQYF. In DNA form, the CDR3 reads TGCAGCGTAGCATCCGGGACTAGCGCCGAAGAGACCCAGTACTTC. Drawing the rest from reference TRBV29-1 and TRBJ2-5, the complete variable domain is SAVISQKPSRDICQRGTSLTIQCQVDSQVTMMFWYRQQPGQSLTLIATANQGSEATYESGFVIDKFPISRPNLTFSTLTVSNMSPEDSSIYLCSVASGTSAEETQYFGPGTRLLVL.

The J gene is TRBJ1-5, the V gene TRBV4-2; D not resolved. Trimming removed 0 bases from V and 6 bases from J, with 21 bases in between. Germline V gene lookup returns CDR1 LGHNA and CDR2 YNFKEQ. The CDR3 has 18 amino acids. CDR3 residues: CASSQDFSFGGVTQPQHF. The CDR3 region has the DNA TGTGCCAGCAGCCAAGATTTTAGCTTCGGCGGGGTCACTCAGCCCCAGCATTTT.

The chain employs TRBV19 and TRBJ2-1; maybe TRBD1 (6 bases). Germline lookup yields CDR1 LNHDA and CDR2 SQIVND (reference sequence). The CDR3 totals 15 residues. The V and J ends lost 8 bases and 3 bases respectively, with 17 bases between them. The CDR3 protein is CASSSGQGYYNEQFF. CDR3 nucleotide sequence: TGTGCCAGTTCAAGTGGTCAGGGGTACTACAATGAGCAGTTCTTC.

The chain has TRBV28 and TRBJ1-1; tentatively, D is TRBD1 (6 bases). This CDR3 has 15 amino acids. Germline CDR1 and CDR2: MDHEN and SYDVKM. The V and J ends lost 6 bases and 4 bases respectively, with 18 bases between them. CDR3 in DNA: TGTGCCAGCAGCCCCCCCACAGGGAAAGTCACTGAAGCTTTCTTT. The encoded protein is CASSPPTGKVTEAFF.

The chain employs TRBV11-2 and TRBJ2-7, with D unresolved. V lost 5 bases to trimming and J lost 6 bases, with 11 bases between them. The CDR3 covers 12 residues. Germline CDR1 SGHAT, CDR2 FQNNGV. The CDR3 DNA follows: TGTGCCAGCAGCCTACGGGTTCGCGAGCAGTACTTC. The encoded protein is CASSLRVREQYF.

The rearrangement joins TRBV5-1 to TRBJ1-6, with D unclear. Per the germline V gene, CDR1 is SGHRS and CDR2 is YFSETQ. V was pared by 0 bases and J by 9 bases, with 13 bases between. The CDR3 runs to 15 residues. The CDR3: CASSLDRPPISPLHF. CDR3 coding DNA: TGCGCCAGCAGCTTGGACAGACCCCCGATTTCACCCCTCCACTTT.

This sequence joins TRBV7-6 and TRBJ2-5; possibly TRBD1 for D (5 bases). The germline gives CDR1 SGHVS, CDR2 FNYEAQ. This CDR3 comprises 15 residues. V lost 1 base, J lost 3 bases, and 12 bases lay in between. The CDR3 DNA reads as TGTGCCAGCAGCTTAGATAGGGGATCGGAAGAGACCCAGTACTTC. It encodes CASSLDRGSEETQYF.

Only one count was recorded for this clone. V gene TRBV27 combines with J gene TRBJ2-5, with 13 bases aligning to TRBD2. The V gene's germline CDR1 is MNHEY and CDR2 SMNVEV (reference sequence). V was pared by 6 bases and J by 2 bases, with 6 bases of the junction left unmatched. The CDR3 is 16 residues long. The CDR3 nucleotides are TGTGCCAGCAGGGAGAGGACTAGCGGGGGACAAGAGACCCAGTACTTC. Amino acids: CASRERTSGGQETQYF.

CDR3 protein: CASSLGRMDTEAFF. The CDR3 DNA reads as TGTGCCAGCAGCTTGGGTAGGATGGATACTGAAGCTTTCTTT. This chain links TRBV7-9 with TRBJ1-1, with unresolved D. Trimming pared 3 bases from V and 5 bases from J, leaving 13 bases between. The CDR3 covers 14 residues. CDR1 is SEHNR, CDR2 FQNEAQ, per germline (reference sequence).

J is TRBJ1-2 and V is TRBV5-5; D not certain. CDR1 and CDR2 (germline): SGHKS, YYEKEE (reference sequence). The CDR3 has 16 amino acids. V was clipped by 0 bases and J by 0 bases, with 12 bases between them. The chain's CDR3 is CASSLGHGRANYGYTF. Here the CDR3 DNA reads TGTGCCAGCAGCTTGGGGCACGGCAGAGCTAACTATGGCTACACCTTC.

This chain uses TRBV7-3 with TRBJ2-5; D is uncertain. V was trimmed by 1 base and J by 2 bases, leaving 17 bases between them. Germline V lookup: CDR1 SGHTA, CDR2 FQGTGA. CDR3 length: 17 amino acids. This CDR3 is CASSLSPIGIGQETQYF. The CDR3 DNA reads TGTGCCAGCAGCTTAAGTCCTATCGGCATAGGGCAAGAGACCCAGTACTTC.

The V and J genes are TRBV12-5 and TRBJ2-7; 9 positions match TRBD1. From germline, CDR1 is LGHNT and CDR2 FRNRAP. With 0 bases clipped from V and 4 bases from J, the junction kept 7 bases outside the gene matches. CDR3 length: 16 residues. CDR3 in DNA: TGTGCTAGTGGTTTGGTACAGGGGGCGGCGTATTACGAGCAGTACTTC. Amino acids: CASGLVQGAAYYEQYF.

A word on this clone: Other DNA sequences of this sample code for an identical CDR3. This chain links TRBV27 with TRBJ2-6; 9 bases fit TRBD1. Losses at the gene ends were 3 bases for V and 0 bases for J; bases not matched to a gene: 3. CDR1 is MNHEY and CDR2 is SMNVEV in the germline V gene (reference sequence). The CDR3 has 17 residues. The CDR3: CASSLGTGYSGANVLTF. The CDR3 bases are TGTGCCAGCAGTTTGGGGACAGGGTACTCTGGGGCCAACGTCCTGACTTTC.

This chain connects TRBV10-1 to TRBJ2-7; 9 nucleotides align to TRBD1. The CDR3 has 16 amino acids. CDR1 and CDR2 from the germline V gene are WNHNN and SYGVQD (reference sequence). With V trimmed by 0 bases and J by 2 bases, 5 bases remained unmatched. CDR3 nucleotides: TGCGCCAGCAGTGAGTCGACCGGGACAGGGACCTACGAGCAGTACTTC. It encodes CASSESTGTGTYEQYF.

This clone was seen more than once but under ten times. Additional DNA sequences in this sample encode the identical CDR3. The chain has TRBV5-1 and TRBJ2-4, with D possibly being TRBD1 (5 bases). Germline-derived CDR1 and CDR2 are SGHRS and YFSETQ. The CDR3 extends over 12 amino acids. Trimming pared 6 bases from V and 2 bases from J, leaving 6 bases between. The CDR3 here is CASKGSKNIQYF. The CDR3 DNA reads TGCGCCAGCAAGGGGTCCAAAAACATTCAGTACTTC.

The CDR3: CASSGQTGPDTQYF. The CDR3 DNA reads TGTGCCAGCAGCGGACAGACAGGACCAGATACGCAGTATTTT. The gene calls are TRBV5-6 and TRBJ2-3; D perhaps matches TRBD1 (6 bases). Germline V CDR1 and CDR2: SGHDT, YYEEEE. The CDR3 has 14 amino acids. V lost 4 bases and J 4 bases, leaving 13 bases between the germline ends. The whole variable domain, remainder taken from reference TRBV5-6 and TRBJ2-3, is DAGVTQSPTHLIKTRGQQVTLRCSPKSGHDTVSWYQQALGQGPQFIFQYYEEEERQRGNFPDRFSGHQFPNYSSELNVNALLLGDSALYLCASSGQTGPDTQYFGPGTRLTVL.

In regard to this clone: The sample has other DNA sequences that encode this CDR3 too. This chain connects TRBV7-3 to TRBJ1-6; 8 nucleotides agree with TRBD1. V trimming: 9 bases; J trimming: 7 bases; junction bases outside the gene matches: 8. The V gene's germline CDR1 is SGHTA and CDR2 FQGTGA. The CDR3 is 14 amino acids. The CDR3 DNA reads TGTGCCAGTTCGAGAGGACAGGGCAATTCACCCCTCCACTTT. As protein: CASSRGQGNSPLHF.

This chain uses TRBV5-1 with TRBJ1-1; D unclear. The CDR3 runs 13 residues. Germline CDR1 SGHRS, CDR2 YFSETQ. Trimming shortened V by 0 bases and J by 2 bases, and 5 bases separated the two germline ends. CDR3 DNA sequence: TGCGCCAGCAGCTTGGAATTAAACACTGAAGCTTTCTTT. Its translation is CASSLELNTEAFF.

The gene calls are TRBV7-6 and TRBJ2-5, with 7 bases aligning to TRBD2. Germline CDR1 reads SGHVS; CDR2 reads FNYEAQ. The ends lost 5 bases at V and 6 bases at J; junction bases unmatched: 9. The CDR3 has 14 amino acids. Written as DNA, the CDR3 is TGTGCCAGCAGCCGGCTGACGCGGGAGAAGACCCAGTACTTC. Translated: CASSRLTREKTQYF.

To note about this clone: The same CDR3 is also encoded by other DNA sequences in this sample. The V gene is TRBV6-5, the J gene TRBJ1-5, with D possibly TRBD1 on 6 matching bases. CDR3 size: 14 residues. Germline V CDR1 and CDR2: MNHEY, SVGAGI. The V and J ends lost 5 bases and 0 bases respectively, with 8 bases between them. The CDR3 loop reads CASSRTVSNQPQHF. CDR3 DNA sequence: TGTGCCAGCAGTCGGACAGTTAGCAATCAGCCCCAGCATTTT.

The chain recombines TRBV18 with TRBJ2-7, with D possibly being TRBD2 (5 bases). CDR1 is KGHSH, CDR2 LQKENI, per germline. The V gene lost 1 base and the J gene lost 5 bases, with 6 bases spanning the gap. The CDR3 loop spans 12 amino acids. The CDR3 is CASSPLANEQYF. The DNA for the CDR3 is TGTGCCAGCTCACCACTAGCGAACGAGCAGTACTTC.

The DNA for the CDR3 is TGTGCCAGCAGCTTTAGCTTCACAGGGATCCCAGAGACCCAGTACTTC. Translated: CASSFSFTGIPETQYF. The chain couples TRBV11-2 to TRBJ2-5; possibly TRBD1 for D (6 bases). Germline V gene lookup returns CDR1 SGHAT and CDR2 FQNNGV. The CDR3 totals 16 residues. V lost 3 bases, J lost 4 bases, and 18 bases lay in between.

This clone was seen a few times. J is TRBJ1-2 and V is TRBV30; D perhaps matches TRBD1 (5 bases). V was pared by 5 bases and J by 10 bases, with 14 bases between. This CDR3 region has 11 residues. Germline CDR1 and CDR2: GTSNPN and SVGIG (reference sequence). CDR3 protein: CAWGTRGDYTF. The DNA for the CDR3 is TGTGCCTGGGGGACTAGAGGCGACTACACCTTC.

The V call is TRBV4-2, the J call TRBJ2-7, with D maybe TRBD1 (6 bases). This CDR3 contains 15 residues. Germline V lookup: CDR1 LGHNA, CDR2 YNFKEQ. V gave up 3 bases and J gave up 0 bases, with 12 bases separating them. CDR3 DNA sequence: TGTGCCAGCAGCCATGCCGACAGGAACTCCTACGAGCAGTACTTC. It encodes CASSHADRNSYEQYF.

V is TRBV7-3 and J is TRBJ2-3; D remains unclear. Trimming cost V 3 bases and J 2 bases, with 9 bases left between them. Germline-derived CDR1 and CDR2 are SGHTA and FQGTGA. This CDR3 is 14 amino acids long. CDR3 DNA: TGTGCCAGCAGCTTCAAGGGCCCCACAGATACGCAGTATTTT. Protein sequence: CASSFKGPTDTQYF. Using reference TRBV7-3 and TRBJ2-3 for the parts outside the CDR3, the full variable domain is GAGVSQTPSNKVTEKGKYVELRCDPISGHTALYWYRQSLGQGPEFLIYFQGTGAADDSGLPNDRFFAVRPEGSVSTLKIQRTERGDSAVYLCASSFKGPTDTQYFGPGTRLTVL.

The genes are TRBV28 and TRBJ2-1; TRBD1 is a possible D gene (6 bases). The germline CDR1 and CDR2 sequences are MDHEN and SYDVKM. Trimming stripped 5 bases from V and 1 base from J, with 18 bases between. The CDR3 spans 17 residues. CDR3 sequence reads: CASSPRQWGLSYNEQFF. The CDR3 DNA follows: TGTGCCAGCAGTCCCCGGCAATGGGGGCTTTCCTACAATGAGCAGTTCTTC.